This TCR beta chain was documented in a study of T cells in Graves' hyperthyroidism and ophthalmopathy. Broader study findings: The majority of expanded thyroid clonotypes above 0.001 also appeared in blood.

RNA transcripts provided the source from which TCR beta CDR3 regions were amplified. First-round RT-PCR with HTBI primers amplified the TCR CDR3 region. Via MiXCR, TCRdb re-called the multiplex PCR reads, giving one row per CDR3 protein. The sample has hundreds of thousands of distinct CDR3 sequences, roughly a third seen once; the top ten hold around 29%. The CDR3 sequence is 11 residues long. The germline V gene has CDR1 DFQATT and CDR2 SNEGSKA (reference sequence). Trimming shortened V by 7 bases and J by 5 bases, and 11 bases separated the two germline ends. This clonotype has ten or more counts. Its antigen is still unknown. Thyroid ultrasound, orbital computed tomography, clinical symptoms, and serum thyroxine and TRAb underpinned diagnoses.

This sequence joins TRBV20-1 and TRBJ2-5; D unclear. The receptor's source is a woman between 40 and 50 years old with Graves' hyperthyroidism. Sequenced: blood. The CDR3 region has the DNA TGCAGTGTTCCTGTATGGGAGACCCAGTACTTC. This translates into CSVPVWETQYF.